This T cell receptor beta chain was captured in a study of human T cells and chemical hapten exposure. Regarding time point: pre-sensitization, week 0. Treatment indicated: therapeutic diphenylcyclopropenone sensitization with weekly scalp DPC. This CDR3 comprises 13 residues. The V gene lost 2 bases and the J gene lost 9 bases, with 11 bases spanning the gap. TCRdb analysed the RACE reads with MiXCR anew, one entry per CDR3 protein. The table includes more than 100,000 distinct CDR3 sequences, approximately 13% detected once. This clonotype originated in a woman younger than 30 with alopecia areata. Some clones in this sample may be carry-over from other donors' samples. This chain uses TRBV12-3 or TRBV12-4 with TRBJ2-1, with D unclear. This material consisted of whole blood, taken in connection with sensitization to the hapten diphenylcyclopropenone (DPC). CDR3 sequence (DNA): TGTGCCAGCAGTTTATACGCCGTCGGTGAGCAGTTCTTC. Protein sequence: CASSLYAVGEQFF.